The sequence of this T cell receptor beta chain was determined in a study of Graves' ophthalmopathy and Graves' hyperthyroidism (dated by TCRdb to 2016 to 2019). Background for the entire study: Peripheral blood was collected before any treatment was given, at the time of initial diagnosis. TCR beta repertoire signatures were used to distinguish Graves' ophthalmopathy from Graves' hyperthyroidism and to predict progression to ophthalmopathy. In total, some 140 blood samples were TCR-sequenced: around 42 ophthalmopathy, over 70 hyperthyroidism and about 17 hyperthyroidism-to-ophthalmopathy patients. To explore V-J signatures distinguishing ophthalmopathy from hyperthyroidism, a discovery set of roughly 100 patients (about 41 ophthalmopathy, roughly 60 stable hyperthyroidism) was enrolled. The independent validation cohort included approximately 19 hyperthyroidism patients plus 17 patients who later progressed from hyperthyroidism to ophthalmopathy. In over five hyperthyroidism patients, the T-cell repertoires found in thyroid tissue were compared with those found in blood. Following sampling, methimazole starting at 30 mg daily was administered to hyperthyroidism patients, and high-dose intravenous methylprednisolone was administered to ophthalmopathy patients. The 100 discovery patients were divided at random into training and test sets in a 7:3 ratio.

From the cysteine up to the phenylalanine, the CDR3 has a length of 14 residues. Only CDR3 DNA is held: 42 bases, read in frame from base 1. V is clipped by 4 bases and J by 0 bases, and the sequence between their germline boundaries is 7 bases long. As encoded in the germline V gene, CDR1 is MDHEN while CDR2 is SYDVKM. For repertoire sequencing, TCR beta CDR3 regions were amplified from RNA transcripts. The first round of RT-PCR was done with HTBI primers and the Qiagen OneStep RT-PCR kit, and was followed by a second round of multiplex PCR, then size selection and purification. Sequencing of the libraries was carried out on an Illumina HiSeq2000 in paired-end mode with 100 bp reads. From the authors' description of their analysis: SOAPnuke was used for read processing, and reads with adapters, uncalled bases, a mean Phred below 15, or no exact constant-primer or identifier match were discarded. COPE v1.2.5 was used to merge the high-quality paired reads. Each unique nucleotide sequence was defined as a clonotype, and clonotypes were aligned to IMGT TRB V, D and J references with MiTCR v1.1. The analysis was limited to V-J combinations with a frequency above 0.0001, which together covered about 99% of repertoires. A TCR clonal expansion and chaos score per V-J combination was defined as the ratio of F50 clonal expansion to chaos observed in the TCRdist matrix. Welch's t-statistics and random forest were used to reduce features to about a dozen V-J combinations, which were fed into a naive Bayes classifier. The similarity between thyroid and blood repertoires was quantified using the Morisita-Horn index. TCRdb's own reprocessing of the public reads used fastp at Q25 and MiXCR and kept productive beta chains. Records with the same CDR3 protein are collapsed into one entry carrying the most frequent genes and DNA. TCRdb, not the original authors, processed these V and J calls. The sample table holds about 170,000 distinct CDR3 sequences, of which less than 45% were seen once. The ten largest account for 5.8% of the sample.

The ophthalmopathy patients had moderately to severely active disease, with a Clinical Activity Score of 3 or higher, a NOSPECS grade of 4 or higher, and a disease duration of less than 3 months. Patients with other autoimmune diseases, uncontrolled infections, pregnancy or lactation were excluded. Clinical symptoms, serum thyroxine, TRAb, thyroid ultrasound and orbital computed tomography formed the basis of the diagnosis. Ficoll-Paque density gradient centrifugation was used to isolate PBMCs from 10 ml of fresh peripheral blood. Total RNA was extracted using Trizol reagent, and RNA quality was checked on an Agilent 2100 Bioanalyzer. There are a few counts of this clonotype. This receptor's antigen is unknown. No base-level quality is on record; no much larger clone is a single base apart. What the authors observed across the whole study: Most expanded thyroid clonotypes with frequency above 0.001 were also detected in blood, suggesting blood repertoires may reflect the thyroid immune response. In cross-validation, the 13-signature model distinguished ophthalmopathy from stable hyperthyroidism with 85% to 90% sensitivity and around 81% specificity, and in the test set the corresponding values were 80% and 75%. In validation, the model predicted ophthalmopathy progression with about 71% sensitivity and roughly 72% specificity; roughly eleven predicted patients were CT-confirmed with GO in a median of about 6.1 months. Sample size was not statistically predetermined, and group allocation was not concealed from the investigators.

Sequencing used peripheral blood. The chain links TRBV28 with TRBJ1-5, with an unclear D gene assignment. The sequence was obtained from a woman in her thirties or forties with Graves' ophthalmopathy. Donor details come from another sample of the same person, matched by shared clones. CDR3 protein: CASSSIYSNQPQHF. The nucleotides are TGTGCCAGCAGTTCCATCTATAGCAATCAGCCCCAGCATTTT.